This T cell receptor beta chain derives from a study of spatial heterogeneity in lung cancer. Overall study: Available follow-up PBMC samples were sequenced, at a median of roughly two years post-resection. There were consistently more beta-chain sequences detected than alpha-chain sequences. General observations from the study: The appearance of ubiquitous expanded tumor TCRs in blood was greater at resection than follow-up.

One entry per CDR3 protein results from TCRdb running MiXCR on the 5' RACE reads. The repertoire has about 70,000 distinct CDR3 sequences, approximately 8.9% of them found once; the top ten carry 1.9%. Concerning this clonotype: Its antigen is still unknown.

The time point denotes: blood at routine non-recurrence follow-up after resection. No cell sorting; template was whole RNA from tumor, lung tissue or PBMC. This clonotype originated in a female donor with early-stage non-small cell lung cancer. The material was PBMCs, obtained at follow-up.

This CDR3 reads CASSDNEQYF. The CDR3, as DNA: TGTGCCAGCAGTGACAACGAGCAGTACTTC. V usage is TRBV2 and J usage is TRBJ2-7; no clear D gene. The V gene's germline CDR1 is SNHLY and CDR2 FYNNEI. Trimming cost V 3 bases and J 5 bases, with 2 bases left between them. The CDR3 is 10 amino acids.